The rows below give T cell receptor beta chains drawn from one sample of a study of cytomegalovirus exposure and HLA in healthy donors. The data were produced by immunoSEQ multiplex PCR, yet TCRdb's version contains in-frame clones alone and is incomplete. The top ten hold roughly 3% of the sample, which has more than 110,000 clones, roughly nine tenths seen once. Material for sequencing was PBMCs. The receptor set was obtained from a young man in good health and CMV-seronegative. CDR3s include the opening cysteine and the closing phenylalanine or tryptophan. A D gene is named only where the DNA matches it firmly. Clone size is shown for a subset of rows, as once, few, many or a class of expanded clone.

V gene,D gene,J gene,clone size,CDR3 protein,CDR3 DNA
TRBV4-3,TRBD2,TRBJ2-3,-,CASSIGDGRADTQYF,TGCGCCAGCAGCATTGGAGACGGGAGGGCGGATACGCAGTATTTT
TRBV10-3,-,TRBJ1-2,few,CALQLGGYGGYTF,TGTGCCCTCCAACTGGGGGGATACGGAGGCTACACCTTC
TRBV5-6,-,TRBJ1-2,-,CASSLGETPTYTF,TGTGCCAGCAGCTTGGGGGAGACTCCAACCTACACCTTC
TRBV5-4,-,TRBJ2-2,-,CASRDFGGRGTGELFF,TGTGCCAGCAGGGATTTCGGAGGGAGAGGCACCGGGGAGCTGTTTTTT
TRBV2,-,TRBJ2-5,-,CASSDSFGSGETQYF,TGTGCCAGCAGTGATAGTTTCGGGTCAGGGGAGACCCAGTACTTC
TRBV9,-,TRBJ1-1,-,CASSVSSQESPGDTEAFF,TGTGCCAGCAGCGTATCTTCTCAGGAATCCCCAGGGGACACTGAAGCTTTCTTT
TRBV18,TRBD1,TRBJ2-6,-,CASSPRDRGGSGANVLTF,TGTGCCAGCTCACCCCGGGACAGGGGAGGTTCTGGGGCCAACGTCCTGACTTTC
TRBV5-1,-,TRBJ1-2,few,CASSLAKGAWKDGYTF,TGCGCCAGCAGCTTGGCTAAGGGAGCATGGAAGGATGGCTACACCTTC
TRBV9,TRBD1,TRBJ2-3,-,CASSSFDRAEDTQYF,TGTGCCAGCTCGAGCTTCGACAGGGCCGAGGATACGCAGTATTTT
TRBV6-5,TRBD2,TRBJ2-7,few,CASSYSAGGPYEQYF,TGTGCCAGCAGTTACTCAGCGGGAGGGCCCTACGAGCAGTACTTC
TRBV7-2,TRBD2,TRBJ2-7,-,CASSLFRLAGGGEQYF,TGTGCCAGCAGCTTATTCAGACTAGCGGGAGGGGGCGAGCAGTACTTC
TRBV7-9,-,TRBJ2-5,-,CASSLQGETQYF,TGTGCCAGCAGCTTACAGGGAGAGACCCAGTACTTC
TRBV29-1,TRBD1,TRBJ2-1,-,CSVDRSGQGYNEQFF,TGCAGCGTTGATAGGTCGGGACAGGGGTACAATGAGCAGTTCTTC
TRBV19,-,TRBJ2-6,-,CASSMGGRAGANVLTF,TGTGCCAGTAGTATGGGAGGCAGGGCTGGGGCCAACGTCCTGACTTTC
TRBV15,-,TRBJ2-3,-,CATSRAGADTQYF,TGTGCCACCAGCAGAGCAGGGGCAGATACGCAGTATTTT
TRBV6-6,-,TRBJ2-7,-,CASSALASDNYEQYF,TGTGCCAGCAGTGCTCTAGCTAGCGACAACTACGAGCAGTACTTC
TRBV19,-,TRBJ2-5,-,CASSGKYQETQYF,TGTGCCAGTAGCGGGAAGTACCAAGAGACCCAGTACTTC
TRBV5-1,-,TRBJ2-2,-,CASSLGGLNTGELFF,TGCGCCAGCAGCTTGGGGGGACTGAACACCGGGGAGCTGTTTTTT
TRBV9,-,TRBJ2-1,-,CASSALPEGTSPYNEQFF,TGTGCCAGCAGCGCTCTCCCTGAAGGGACTTCGCCGTACAATGAGCAGTTCTTC
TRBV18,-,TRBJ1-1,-,CASSLGTPGTEAFF,TGTGCCAGCTCCCTAGGGACTCCCGGGACTGAAGCTTTCTTT